The 15 T cell receptor beta chains presented below share a single source sample, sequenced in a study of blood T cell repertoires in COVID-19. Libraries were prepared by immunoSEQ multiplex PCR; TCRdb keeps only in-frame clonotypes and omits some of them. In the table there are about 150,000 clones, nearly 85% of which are singletons. The sequenced material came from peripheral blood. These TCRs come from a human donor in a cohort sampled during active COVID-19.

V gene TRBV5-6 combines with J gene TRBJ2-5, with TRBD2 matching 9 bases. Per germline, CDR1 SGHDT and CDR2 YYEEEE. The CDR3 is 14 amino acids. After removal of 4 bases from V and 6 bases from J, the junction contained 7 bases not matched to a gene. The CDR3 reads CASSPGTSPQTQYF. Written as DNA, the CDR3 is TGTGCCAGCAGCCCCGGGACTAGCCCACAGACCCAGTACTTC.

V is TRBV6-6 and J is TRBJ1-6, with 7 bases that match TRBD1. Trimming at V came to 7 bases and at J to 5 bases, leaving 8 bases not matched to a gene. Germline loops: CDR1 MNHNY, CDR2 SVGAGI (reference sequence). This CDR3 contains 15 residues. This chain's CDR3 is CASIGHRGNNSPLHF. The CDR3 DNA reads as TGTGCCAGCATTGGCCACAGGGGAAATAATTCACCCCTCCACTTT.

On this clone: The junction shows a germline mismatch at one end, possibly a read error. The V and J genes are TRBV30 and TRBJ1-1, with 9 bases identical to TRBD1. This CDR3 comprises 13 residues. The germline gives CDR1 GTSNPN, CDR2 SVGIG (reference sequence). The CDR3 loop reads CAWSNIGQGPLVF. DNA of the CDR3: TGTGCCTGGAGTAATATCGGACAGGGGCCTCTCGTCTTT.

This rearrangement joins TRBV3-1 (or the pseudogene TRBV3-2) to TRBJ1-2, with 9 bases identical to TRBD1. The CDR3 contains 12 residues. The ends lost 5 bases at V and 12 bases at J; junction bases unmatched: 7. The germline V gene encodes CDR1 LGHDT and CDR2 YNNKEL (reference sequence). The DNA for the CDR3 is TGTGCCAGCAGCTTCCGACAGGGGGATAACACCTTC. As protein: CASSFRQGDNTF.

This clone was counted only a few times. The chain recombines TRBV10-1 with TRBJ1-6; a weak D match, TRBD1 (6 bases). V was pared by 0 bases and J by 11 bases, with 14 bases between. The CDR3 extends over 15 amino acids. The germline CDR1 and CDR2 sequences are WNHNN and SYGVQD (reference sequence). As DNA, the CDR3 is TGCGCCAGCAGTGAGTCAAAGGACAGTAGGACACCCCTCCACTTT. This translates into CASSESKDSRTPLHF.

The CDR3 protein is CASSSSGRASYNEQFF. CDR3 DNA: TGTGCCAGCAGTTCCAGCGGGAGGGCCTCCTACAATGAGCAGTTCTTC. The chain uses TRBV5-8 and TRBJ2-1; 10 bases are a match to TRBD2. J was trimmed by 0 bases and V by 5 bases; bases with no gene match: 5. Germline CDR1 and CDR2: SGHTS and YDEGEE. The CDR3 has 16 amino acids.

The genes are TRBV7-9 and TRBJ2-3; 9 bases map to TRBD2. With V trimmed by 2 bases and J by 2 bases, 8 bases remained unmatched. The length of the CDR3 is 17 residues. Germline loops: CDR1 SEHNR, CDR2 FQNEAQ (reference sequence). CDR3: CASSLRVSGGTTDTQYF. CDR3 in DNA: TGTGCCAGCAGCTTAAGGGTTAGCGGGGGCACCACAGATACGCAGTATTTT.

This clone was detected only once. The rearrangement links TRBV2 to TRBJ2-3; D may be TRBD2 (6 bases). This CDR3 spans 15 amino acids. V was clipped by 8 bases and J by 5 bases, with 20 bases between them. Germline V lookup: CDR1 SNHLY, CDR2 FYNNEI. The CDR3 spells CASCRLDYRGDTQYF. CDR3 sequence (DNA): TGTGCCAGCTGCCGACTAGATTATAGAGGAGATACGCAGTATTTT.

This chain uses TRBV7-2 with TRBJ1-1; 7 bases agree with TRBD1. Trimming cost V 4 bases and J 0 bases; bases outside gene matches: 11. The germline gives CDR1 SGHTA, CDR2 FQGNSA. This CDR3 region has 17 residues. CDR3 sequence: CASSSRQGFVMNTEAFF. As DNA, the CDR3 is TGTGCCAGCAGCTCAAGACAGGGTTTTGTGATGAACACTGAAGCTTTCTTT.

This sequence joins TRBV7-2 and TRBJ2-3; no clear D. Germline V gene lookup returns CDR1 SGHTA and CDR2 FQGNSA. Trimming cost V 1 base and J 4 bases, with 9 bases left between them. This CDR3 spans 14 amino acids. The DNA of the CDR3 is TGTGCCAGCAGCTTAGGGATAGCATCAGATACGCAGTATTTT. It is translated as CASSLGIASDTQYF.

This clone was detected only once. This chain joins TRBV18 and TRBJ1-2, with D unclear. Germline-derived CDR1 and CDR2 are KGHSH and LQKENI. The CDR3 extends over 16 amino acids. Trimming stripped 0 bases from V and 2 bases from J, with 13 bases between. Written as DNA, the CDR3 is TGTGCCAGCTCACCACCCAGTGTGGGAGGAAACTATGGCTACACCTTC. Encoded protein: CASSPPSVGGNYGYTF. Complete variable domain (other parts from reference TRBV18 and TRBJ1-2): NAGVMQNPRHLVRRRGQEARLRCSPMKGHSHVYWYRQLPEEGLKFMVYLQKENIIDESGMPKERFSAEFPKEGPSILRIQQVVRGDSAAYFCASSPPSVGGNYGYTFGSGTRLTVV.

This chain connects TRBV7-2 to TRBJ1-5; a possible D gene is TRBD1 (6 bases). The CDR3 totals 18 residues. V lost 5 bases to trimming and J lost 3 bases, with 23 bases between them. The V gene's germline CDR1 is SGHTA and CDR2 FQGNSA. CDR3 sequence: CASSLRGKEANFNQPQHF. The CDR3 DNA reads TGTGCCAGCAGCCTCAGGGGTAAGGAAGCGAATTTCAATCAGCCCCAGCATTTT.

The chain is built from TRBV9 and TRBJ2-2, with 9 bases identical to TRBD2. V shed 3 bases and J 8 bases; nucleotides not matched to a gene: 11. The germline V gene has CDR1 SGDLS and CDR2 YYNGEE. The CDR3 consists of 16 residues. For the CDR3, the DNA is TGTGCCAGCAGCGGAAGGGCCAGCGGGGGGTCGGGGGAGCTGTTTTTT. This sequence encodes CASSGRASGGSGELFF.

The rearrangement joins TRBV5-1 to TRBJ2-2; D may be TRBD2 (6 bases). V lost 5 bases, J lost 0 bases, and 11 bases lay in between. This CDR3 has 15 amino acids. Germline assignment: CDR1 SGHRS and CDR2 YFSETQ. Here the CDR3 DNA reads TGCGCCAGCAGGGGGACTTTTTCGAACACCGGGGAGCTGTTTTTT. Its translation: CASRGTFSNTGELFF.

This chain links TRBV5-5 with TRBJ2-5, with 10 bases lining up with TRBD2. CDR3 length: 14 residues. V trimming: 5 bases; J trimming: 5 bases; junction bases outside the gene matches: 6. Germline lookup yields CDR1 SGHKS and CDR2 YYEKEE (reference sequence). In DNA form, the CDR3 reads TGTGCCAGCAGGTCGGCTAGCGGGGGTGAGACCCAGTACTTC. Translation: CASRSASGGETQYF.